This record looks at one T cell receptor beta chain sequence and its context. Its target is not known. TCR libraries were built in bulk with a published protocol and specific TCR primers. A single record per CDR3 protein comes from TCRdb applying MiXCR to the PCR reads. This sample has 490,000 or so distinct CDR3 sequences, with about a fifth found just once. These data belong to a study of molecular identifiers for immune sequencing clone quantification. The study, taken as a whole, reports: Beyond 20 RNA copies, clones held over 98% of effector molecules, compared with under 1% in naive cells. Same-barcode identical TCR molecules could make highly expanded clones look smaller than they are.

This clonotype originated in a human donor in good health. Some libraries in this study had Jurkat cell RNA spiked in. The specimen sequenced was naive CD8+ T cells from blood, with Jurkat cell RNA spiked in. Subset indicated: FACS-sorted CD8+CD4-CCR7+CD45RA+ naive T cells.

The CDR3 region has the DNA TGTGCCAGCAGTTTGGTAAGGACTAGCGGCTACGAGCAGTACTTC. Residues: CASSLVRTSGYEQYF. The rearrangement joins TRBV28 to TRBJ2-7; 10 positions agree with TRBD2. Germline-derived CDR1 and CDR2 are MDHEN and SYDVKM. This CDR3 has 15 amino acids. Trimming removed 3 bases from V and 3 bases from J; junction bases left unmatched: 5.